What follows describes a single T cell receptor (beta chain). Data came from immunoSEQ multiplex PCR; TCRdb stores just in-frame clones and leaves some out. The sample shows about 73,000 clones, 93% of them seen only once. The germline V and J ends were trimmed by 5 bases and 5 bases, with 15 bases remaining between them. The CDR3 length is 14 residues. Germline V lookup: CDR1 SGHAT, CDR2 FQNNGV. The data derive from a study of technical replicates of blood from a few donors. The rearrangement joins TRBV11-2 to TRBJ1-2; D is perhaps TRBD1 (6 bases). The sequence derives from a human donor in good health. Source material: T cells isolated from PBMCs. CDR3 protein: CASSPSTGSYGYTF. CDR3 nucleotides: TGTGCCAGCAGCCCTTCTACAGGGTCTTATGGCTACACCTTC.